The rows below give T cell receptor beta chains drawn from one sample of a study of T cell responses to AZD1222 COVID-19 vaccine. Clones were sequenced by immunoSEQ multiplex PCR, and TCRdb holds only the in-frame ones, with some missing. The sample consists of about 140,000 clones, 85% to 90% of them appearing once. The material sequenced was peripheral blood, taken 28 days after the second AZD1222 dose. The origin of the receptors is an adult who received the AZD1222 COVID-19 vaccine. Both conserved end residues are part of each CDR3. Each record gives: V gene, clone size, D gene, J gene, CDR3 protein, CDR3 DNA. A D gene is named only where the DNA matches it firmly. The size entry is marked missing in some rows and otherwise reads once, few, many or a size class.

TRBV4-1	.	.	TRBJ2-3	CASSPRTSTDTQYF	TGCGCCAGCAGCCCCAGGACTAGCACAGATACGCAGTATTTT
TRBV3-1/TRBV3-2	.	.	TRBJ2-2	CASSHRGSTGELFF	TGTGCCAGCAGCCATCGGGGTTCCACCGGGGAGCTGTTTTTT
TRBV5-1	.	.	TRBJ2-2	CASSLVYGPSNTGELFF	TGCGCCAGCAGCTTGGTCTACGGACCGTCGAACACCGGGGAGCTGTTTTTT
TRBV30	.	.	TRBJ1-4	CAWGKPSREKLFF	TGTGCCTGGGGAAAACCTTCCCGTGAAAAACTGTTTTTT
TRBV27	few	TRBD1	TRBJ1-2	CASSLNRDRGGYTF	TGTGCCAGCAGCTTAAACCGGGACAGGGGAGGCTACACCTTC
TRBV28	.	.	TRBJ2-2	CASRVWGNTGELFF	TGTGCCAGCAGGGTATGGGGGAACACCGGGGAGCTGTTTTTT
TRBV28	.	TRBD1	TRBJ1-5	CASRGTEQPQHF	TGTGCCAGCAGGGGGACAGAACAGCCCCAGCATTTT
TRBV19	once	TRBD1	TRBJ2-5	CASSITGGRETQYF	TGTGCCAGTAGTATCACAGGGGGTCGGGAGACCCAGTACTTC
TRBV4-1	.	TRBD2	TRBJ2-1	CASRGLAAAEQFF	TGCGCCAGCAGGGGACTAGCGGCAGCTGAGCAGTTCTTC
TRBV28	.	.	TRBJ1-4	CASLDFRDEKLFF	TGTGCCAGCTTGGATTTCAGGGATGAAAAACTGTTTTTT
TRBV7-9	.	.	TRBJ1-4	CASSLAATGTLEKLFF	TGTGCCAGCAGCTTAGCCGCCACAGGGACCTTAGAAAAACTGTTTTTT
TRBV20-1	.	.	TRBJ1-5	CSARGGSPQHF	TGCAGTGCTAGGGGGGGATCACCCCAGCATTTT
TRBV3-1/TRBV3-2	few	TRBD2	TRBJ2-1	CASSQKAGGDEQFF	TGTGCCAGCAGCCAAAAAGCGGGAGGCGATGAGCAGTTCTTC
TRBV7-9	.	.	TRBJ1-2	CASSLGQGNIGYTF	TGTGCCAGCAGCTTAGGTCAGGGCAATATCGGCTACACCTTC
TRBV5-1	.	.	TRBJ2-3	CASSLGQVEADTQYF	TGCGCCAGCAGCCTTGGACAAGTCGAGGCAGATACGCAGTATTTT
TRBV5-1	.	.	TRBJ1-1	CASSLWGSGVDTEAFF	TGCGCCAGCAGCTTGTGGGGCTCCGGGGTTGATACTGAAGCTTTCTTT
TRBV12-5	few	TRBD2	TRBJ2-3	CASGPGLAVAQYF	TGTGCTAGTGGCCCAGGACTAGCAGTGGCGCAGTATTTT
TRBV9	.	TRBD2	TRBJ2-1	CASSKAGVERNEQFF	TGTGCCAGCAGCAAAGCGGGGGTAGAACGGAATGAGCAGTTCTTC
TRBV6-5	.	.	TRBJ2-2	CASRASHTGELFF	TGTGCCAGCAGGGCATCTCACACCGGGGAGCTGTTTTTT
TRBV7-2	.	.	TRBJ1-2	CASSLKGRTYGYTF	TGTGCCAGCAGCTTAAAGGGGAGGACTTATGGCTACACCTTC